This T cell receptor beta chain appears in the sequencing data of a study of PD-1 blockade in classical Hodgkin lymphoma. Findings and limits, study-wide: TCR diversity in CD4+, not CD8+, cells rose significantly by C4D1. Those achieving complete response showed baseline diversity like newly diagnosed patients.

This CDR3 region has 16 residues. Germline loops: CDR1 MNHEY, CDR2 SMNVEV (reference sequence). V lost 0 bases and J lost 3; bases outside the gene matches: 5. In the case of this clone: As yet, its antigen is unknown.

Sequencing was performed with immunoSEQ multiplex PCR; in TCRdb, only in-frame clones are kept and a portion is missing. The sample has roughly 81,000 clones, approximately 91% seen once. Each patient experienced a relapse that followed autologous stem cell transplantation, and brentuximab vedotin exposure varied. Complete response, partial response or progressive disease constituted the best responses recorded. The receptor was isolated from a human donor with classical Hodgkin lymphoma. V is TRBV27 and J is TRBJ2-1, with 7 bases lining up with TRBD2. Sequenced here: peripheral blood mononuclear cells (PBMCs), sampled before the second cycle of nivolumab. The CDR3 protein is CASSLSDRTSYNEQFF. The CDR3 region has the DNA TGTGCCAGCAGTTTATCGGATCGGACTAGCTACAATGAGCAGTTCTTC.